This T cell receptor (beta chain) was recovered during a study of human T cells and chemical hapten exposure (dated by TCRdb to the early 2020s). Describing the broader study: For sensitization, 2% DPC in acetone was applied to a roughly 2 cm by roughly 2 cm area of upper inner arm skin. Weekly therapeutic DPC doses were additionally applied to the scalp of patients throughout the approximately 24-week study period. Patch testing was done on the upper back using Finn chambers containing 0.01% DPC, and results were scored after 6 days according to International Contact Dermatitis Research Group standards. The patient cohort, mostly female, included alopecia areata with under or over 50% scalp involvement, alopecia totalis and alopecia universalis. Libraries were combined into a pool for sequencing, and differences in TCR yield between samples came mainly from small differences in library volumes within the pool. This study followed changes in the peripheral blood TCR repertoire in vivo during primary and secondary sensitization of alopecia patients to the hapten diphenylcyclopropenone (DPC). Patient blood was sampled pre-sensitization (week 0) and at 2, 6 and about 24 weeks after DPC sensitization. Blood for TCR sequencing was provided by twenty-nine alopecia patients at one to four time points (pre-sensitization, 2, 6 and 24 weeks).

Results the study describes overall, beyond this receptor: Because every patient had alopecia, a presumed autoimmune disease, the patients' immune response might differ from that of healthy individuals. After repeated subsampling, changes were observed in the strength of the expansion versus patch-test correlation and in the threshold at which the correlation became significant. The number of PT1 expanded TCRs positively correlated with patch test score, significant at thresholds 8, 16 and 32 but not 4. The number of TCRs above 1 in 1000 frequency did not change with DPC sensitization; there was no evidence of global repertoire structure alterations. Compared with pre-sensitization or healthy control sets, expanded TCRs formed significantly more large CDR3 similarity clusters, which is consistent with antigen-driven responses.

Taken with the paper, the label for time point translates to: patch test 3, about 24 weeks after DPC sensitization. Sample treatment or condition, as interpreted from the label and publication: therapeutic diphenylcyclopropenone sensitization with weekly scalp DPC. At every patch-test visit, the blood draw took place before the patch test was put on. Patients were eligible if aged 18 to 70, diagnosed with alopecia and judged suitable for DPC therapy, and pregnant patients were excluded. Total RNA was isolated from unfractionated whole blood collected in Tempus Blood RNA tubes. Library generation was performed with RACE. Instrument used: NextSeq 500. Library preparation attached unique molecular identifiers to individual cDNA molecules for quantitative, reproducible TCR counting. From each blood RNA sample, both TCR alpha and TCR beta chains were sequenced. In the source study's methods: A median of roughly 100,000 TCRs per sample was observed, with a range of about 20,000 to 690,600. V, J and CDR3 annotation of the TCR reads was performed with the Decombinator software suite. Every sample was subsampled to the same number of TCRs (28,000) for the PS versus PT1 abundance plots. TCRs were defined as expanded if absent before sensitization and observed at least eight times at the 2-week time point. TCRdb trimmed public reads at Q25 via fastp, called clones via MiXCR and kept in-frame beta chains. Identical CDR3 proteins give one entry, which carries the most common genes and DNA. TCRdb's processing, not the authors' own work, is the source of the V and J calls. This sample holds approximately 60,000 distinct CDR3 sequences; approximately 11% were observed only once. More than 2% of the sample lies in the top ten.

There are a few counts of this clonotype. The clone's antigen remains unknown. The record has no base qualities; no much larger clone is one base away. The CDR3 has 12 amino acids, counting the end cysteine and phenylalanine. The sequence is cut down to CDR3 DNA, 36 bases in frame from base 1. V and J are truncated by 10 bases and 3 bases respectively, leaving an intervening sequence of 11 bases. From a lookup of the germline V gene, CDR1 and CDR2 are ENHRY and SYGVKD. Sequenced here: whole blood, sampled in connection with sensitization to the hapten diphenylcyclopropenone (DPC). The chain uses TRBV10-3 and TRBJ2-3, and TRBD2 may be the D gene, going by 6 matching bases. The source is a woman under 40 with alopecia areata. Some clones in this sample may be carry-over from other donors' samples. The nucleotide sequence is TGTGCCACCGGGGAGGTTACAGATACGCAGTATTTT. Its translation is CATGEVTDTQYF.